Below, 11 T cell receptor beta chains from the same sample are listed, as sequenced in a study of chemoradiotherapy in HPV16-positive cancers. TCRdb's copy holds only in-frame clones and misses some; the assay was immunoSEQ multiplex PCR. The table lists about 19,000 clones, 75% to 90% of them singletons, with roughly 3.7% in the top ten. The sequenced sample was blood, obtained from a patient who underwent chemoradiotherapy. Source of these receptors: a human donor with HPV-associated anogenital cancer.

This clone was seen once. The chain has TRBV9 and TRBJ2-7, with D possibly matching TRBD1 (5 bases). This CDR3 region has 14 residues. Germline lookup yields CDR1 SGDLS and CDR2 YYNGEE. V dropped 3 bases and J dropped 2 bases, with 12 bases sitting between them. The CDR3 loop reads CASSATDRPYEQYF. CDR3 nucleotide sequence: TGTGCCAGCAGCGCTACCGACAGACCCTACGAGCAGTACTTC.

The chain links TRBV4-2 to TRBJ1-4; a possible D gene is TRBD1 (5 bases). Germline loops: CDR1 LGHNA, CDR2 YNFKEQ. The V and J ends lost 0 bases and 5 bases respectively, with 10 bases between them. This CDR3 is 15 amino acids long. Here the CDR3 reads CASSQDEGTNEKLFF. In nucleotides, the CDR3 is TGTGCCAGCAGCCAAGATGAAGGGACGAATGAAAAACTGTTTTTT.

The J gene is TRBJ2-4, the V gene TRBV5-5, with TRBD1 identical over 9 bases. There are 15 residues in the CDR3. The germline V gene encodes CDR1 SGHKS and CDR2 YYEKEE (reference sequence). After removal of 6 bases from V and 8 bases from J, the junction contained 12 bases not matched to a gene. CDR3 nucleotides: TGTGCCAGCAAGCCGACCGGGACAGGGTCTGACATTCAGTACTTC. Protein product: CASKPTGTGSDIQYF. Full variable domain (rest looked up from reference TRBV5-5 and TRBJ2-4): DAGVTQSPTHLIKTRGQQVTLRCSPISGHKSVSWYQQVLGQGPQFIFQYYEKEERGRGNFPDRFSARQFPNYSSELNVNALLLGDSALYLCASKPTGTGSDIQYFGAGTRLSVL.

This chain joins TRBV19 and TRBJ1-4; 11 nucleotides line up with TRBD1. This CDR3 comprises 15 residues. With 6 bases clipped from V and 8 bases from J, the junction kept 8 bases outside the gene matches. The germline CDR1 and CDR2 sequences are LNHDA and SQIVND (reference sequence). Here the CDR3 DNA reads TGTGCCAGTAGCCTATGGACAGGGGGCGCCGAAAAACTGTTTTTT. It specifies CASSLWTGGAEKLFF.

This chain connects TRBV4-1 to TRBJ2-1; 10 bases align to TRBD2. The junction had 6 bases not matched to a gene; V was cut back by 1 base and J by 3 bases. Germline CDR1 MGHRA, CDR2 YSYEKL. The CDR3 runs 17 residues. Here the CDR3 reads CASSQGLAGDYYNEQFF. For the CDR3, the DNA is TGCGCCAGCAGCCAAGGGCTAGCGGGGGACTACTACAATGAGCAGTTCTTC.

This chain connects TRBV2 to TRBJ1-1; the D is unclear. Germline CDR1 SNHLY, CDR2 FYNNEI. V was trimmed by 8 bases and J by 2 bases, leaving 12 bases between them. The CDR3 consists of 13 residues. Here the CDR3 reads CASVVIVNTEAFF. For the CDR3, the DNA is TGTGCCAGCGTGGTGATCGTAAACACTGAAGCTTTCTTT.

The rearrangement uses TRBV18 and TRBJ1-2, with 7 bases lining up with TRBD1. The ends lost 3 bases at V and 4 bases at J; junction bases unmatched: 14. CDR1 and CDR2 (germline): KGHSH, LQKENI. CDR3 size: 17 residues. This CDR3 is CASSPLRTGLPPYGYTF. CDR3 DNA sequence: TGTGCCAGCTCACCTTTAAGGACAGGACTCCCCCCCTATGGCTACACCTTC.

This clone occurred a few times. The chain is built from TRBV4-2 and TRBJ2-6; 8 bases line up with TRBD2. Unmatched junction bases numbered 0, after V lost 0 bases and J lost 2 bases. Germline CDR1 LGHNA, CDR2 YNFKEQ. The CDR3 length is 16 residues. In nucleotides, the CDR3 is TGTGCCAGCAGCCAAGATAGCGGGGCTGGGGCCAACGTCCTGACTTTC. Its translation: CASSQDSGAGANVLTF.

This chain connects TRBV2 to TRBJ1-6; tentatively, D is TRBD1 (5 bases). The CDR3 totals 16 residues. Trimming shortened V by 0 bases and J by 6 bases, and 12 bases separated the two germline ends. Looked up from germline, CDR1 is SNHLY and CDR2 is FYNNEI. CDR3 in amino acids: CASSEAGPGRNSPLHF. The CDR3 nucleotides read TGTGCCAGCAGTGAAGCGGGTCCAGGGCGTAATTCACCCCTCCACTTT.

The chain has TRBV27 and TRBJ2-7; possible D gene TRBD2, 6 bases. This CDR3 has 16 residues. Trimming shortened V by 1 base and J by 2 bases, and 15 bases separated the two germline ends. The germline CDR1 and CDR2 sequences are MNHEY and SMNVEV (reference sequence). The CDR3 sequence is CASSLLGYGGTYEQYF. The CDR3 bases are TGTGCCAGCAGTTTATTGGGATACGGGGGAACCTACGAGCAGTACTTC.

CDR3 region: CASSDDRFFEQYF. The DNA of the CDR3 is TGTGCCAGCAGTGACGACCGGTTTTTCGAGCAGTACTTC. The chain couples TRBV28 to TRBJ2-7; D remains ambiguous. Germline assignment: CDR1 MDHEN and CDR2 SYDVKM. Trimming shortened V by 5 bases and J by 6 bases, and 14 bases separated the two germline ends. The CDR3 is made up of 13 amino acids.